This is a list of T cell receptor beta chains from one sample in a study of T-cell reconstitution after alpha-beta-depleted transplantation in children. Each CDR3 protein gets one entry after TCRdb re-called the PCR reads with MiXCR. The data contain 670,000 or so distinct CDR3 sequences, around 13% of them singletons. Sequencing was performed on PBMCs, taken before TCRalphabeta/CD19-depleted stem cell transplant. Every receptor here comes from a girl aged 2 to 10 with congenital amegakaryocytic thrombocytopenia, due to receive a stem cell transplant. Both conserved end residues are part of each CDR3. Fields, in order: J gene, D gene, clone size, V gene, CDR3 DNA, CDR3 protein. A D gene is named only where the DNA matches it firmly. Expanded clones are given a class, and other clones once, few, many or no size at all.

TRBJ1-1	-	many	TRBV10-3	TGTGCCATCGGCGTGAGTGTGAACACTGAAGCTTTCTTT	CAIGVSVNTEAFF
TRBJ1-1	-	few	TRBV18	TGTGCCAGCTCACCCAACCCAAACACTGAAGCTTTCTTT	CASSPNPNTEAFF
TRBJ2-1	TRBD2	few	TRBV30	TGTGCCTGGACCGACGGGACTAGCGTGGAGCAGTTCTTC	CAWTDGTSVEQFF
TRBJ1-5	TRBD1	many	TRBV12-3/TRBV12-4	TGTGCCAGCAGTCGGACAGGGGAGTCGCATTACAATCAGCCCCAGCATTTT	CASSRTGESHYNQPQHF
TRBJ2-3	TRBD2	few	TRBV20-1	TGCAGTGCTAGAGAGACAGCGGGGGGTACAGATACGCAGTATTTT	CSARETAGGTDTQYF
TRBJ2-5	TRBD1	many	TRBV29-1	TGCAGCGTTGAAGACCCTAAACCGGGACAGCAAGAGACCCAGTACTTC	CSVEDPKPGQQETQYF
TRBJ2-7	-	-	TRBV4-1	TGCGCCAGCAGCCTTGGGTCTGGCGCGGAGCAGTACTTC	CASSLGSGAEQYF
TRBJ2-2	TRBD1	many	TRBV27	TGTGCCAGCAGAACCGGACAGGGGGCTAAGTGGGGGGAGCTGTTTTTT	CASRTGQGAKWGELFF
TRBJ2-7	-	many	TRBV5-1	TGCGCCAGCGGATTTACTAACAGGGACGAGCAGTACTTC	CASGFTNRDEQYF
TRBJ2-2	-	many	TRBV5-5	TGTGCCAGCAGCCTGGACTACTACGTAGCGGAGCTGTTTTTT	CASSLDYYVAELFF
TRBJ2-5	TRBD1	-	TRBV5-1	TGCGCCAGCAGCGCCAATTCCGGGACAGGGGAACAGACCCAGTACTTC	CASSANSGTGEQTQYF
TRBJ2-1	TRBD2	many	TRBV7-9	TGTGCCAGCAGCTCCTCTTACATCGGGACTAGCGGGAAAGGGAATGAGCAGTTCTTC	CASSSSYIGTSGKGNEQFF
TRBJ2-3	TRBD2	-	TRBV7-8	TGTGCCAGCAGCTTTCTTAGCGGGAGGGGCACAGATACGCAGTATTTT	CASSFLSGRGTDTQYF
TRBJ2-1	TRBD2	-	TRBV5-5	TGTGCCAGCAGTCATCGTAATATAGGACTAGCGGGTTACAATGAGCAGTTCTTC	CASSHRNIGLAGYNEQFF
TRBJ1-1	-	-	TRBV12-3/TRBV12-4	TGTGCCAGCACTGGGGGGGGCGAGGCTGAAGCTTTCTTT	CASTGGGEAEAFF
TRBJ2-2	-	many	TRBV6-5	TGTGCCAGCAGTTACAGGGCGGGCGGGGAGCTGTTTTTT	CASSYRAGGELFF
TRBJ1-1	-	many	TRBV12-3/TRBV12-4	TGTGCCAGCAGTTTAGGGTTGCTGAACACTGAAGCTTTCTTT	CASSLGLLNTEAFF
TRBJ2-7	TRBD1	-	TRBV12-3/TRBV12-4	TGTGCCAGCACCCTCAACAGGGGCTCCTACGAGCAGTACTTC	CASTLNRGSYEQYF
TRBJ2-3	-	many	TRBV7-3	TGTGCCAGCGGCCAGACGGGACCTCTTCTTGGCACAGATACGCAGTATTTT	CASGQTGPLLGTDTQYF
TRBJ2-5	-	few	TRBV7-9	TGTGCCAGCAGCTTAGTGGGCCAAAGACAAGAGACCCAGTACTTC	CASSLVGQRQETQYF
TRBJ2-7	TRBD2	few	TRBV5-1	TGCGCCAGCAGCTTGGAACTAGCGGGAGTACTGGACGAGCAGTACTTC	CASSLELAGVLDEQYF
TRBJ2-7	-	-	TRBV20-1	TGCAGTGCTAGTAGAGAACACGAGACCTACGAGCAGTACTTC	CSASREHETYEQYF
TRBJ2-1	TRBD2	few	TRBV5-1	TGCGCCAGCAGCTTGGTCGGGGCGGGAGGATACAATGAGCAGTTCTTC	CASSLVGAGGYNEQFF
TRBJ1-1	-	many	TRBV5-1	TGCGCCAGCAGCGTGGGTTACAGGGCGGGGAACACTGAAGCTTTCTTT	CASSVGYRAGNTEAFF
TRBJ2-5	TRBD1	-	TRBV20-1	TGCAGTGCCCCCCGGGACAGGATAGGGGAGACCCAGTACTTC	CSAPRDRIGETQYF
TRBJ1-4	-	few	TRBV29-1	TGCAGCGTTGAAAGGGAAAAACTGTTTTTT	CSVEREKLFF
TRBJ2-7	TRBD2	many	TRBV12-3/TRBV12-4	TGTGCCAGCACCAAGACTAGCGGCCCATACGAGCAGTACTTC	CASTKTSGPYEQYF
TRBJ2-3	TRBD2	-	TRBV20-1	TGCAGTGCTTCCCTTAGCGGGAGGATCGCAGATACGCAGTATTTT	CSASLSGRIADTQYF
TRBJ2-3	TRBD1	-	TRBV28	TGTGCCAGCAGTGACAGGGGGCGTTGCACAGATACGCAGTATTTT	CASSDRGRCTDTQYF
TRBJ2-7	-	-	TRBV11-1	TGTGCCAGCAGCTTAGGAGCTGTGACGGGAACTACCTACGAGCAGTACTTC	CASSLGAVTGTTYEQYF
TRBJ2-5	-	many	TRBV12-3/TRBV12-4	TGTGCCAGCAGCAAGAGAATTCCCCAAGAGACCCAGTACTTC	CASSKRIPQETQYF
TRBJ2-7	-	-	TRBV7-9	TGTGCCAGCAGCCGGGACCCCGACTACGAGCAGTACTTC	CASSRDPDYEQYF
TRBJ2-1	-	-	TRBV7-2	TGTGCCAGCAGCTTCGCGACGACCGACAGATTCCTCCACGATGAGCAGTTCTTC	CASSFATTDRFLHDEQFF
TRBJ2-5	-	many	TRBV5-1	TGCGCCAGCAGCTTGTGGCAGTTACAAGAGACCCAGTACTTC	CASSLWQLQETQYF
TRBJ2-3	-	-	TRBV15	TGTGCCACCAGCAGAGATCCCCAGCGGGGCACAGATACGCAGTATTTT	CATSRDPQRGTDTQYF
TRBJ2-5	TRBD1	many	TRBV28	TGTGCCACCCTCGACAGGGACGAGGTCCAAGAGACCCAGTACTTC	CATLDRDEVQETQYF
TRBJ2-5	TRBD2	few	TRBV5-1	TGCGCCAGCAGCTTGATCGGTACGGGAGGAGAGACCCAGTACTTC	CASSLIGTGGETQYF
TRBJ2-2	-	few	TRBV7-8	TGTGCCAGCAGCTTATGGCCCGGGGCCGGGGAGCTGTTTTTT	CASSLWPGAGELFF
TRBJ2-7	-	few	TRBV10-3	TGTGCCATCAGAGATACAGGGGAGCAGTACTTC	CAIRDTGEQYF
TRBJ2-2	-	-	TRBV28	TGTGCCAGCAGTTTAATGGGGGGATCAGGGGAGCTGTTTTTT	CASSLMGGSGELFF
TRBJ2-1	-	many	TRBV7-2	TGTGCCAGCAGCTTATGGAGCACCAGCTCCTACAATGAGCAGTTCTTC	CASSLWSTSSYNEQFF
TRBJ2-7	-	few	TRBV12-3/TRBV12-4	TGTGCCAGCAGTTTAGGAGGAACTATCTACGAGCAGTACTTC	CASSLGGTIYEQYF
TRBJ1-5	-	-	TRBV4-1	TGCGCCAGCAGCCAATTACCCGGCTATAATCAGCCCCAGCATTTT	CASSQLPGYNQPQHF
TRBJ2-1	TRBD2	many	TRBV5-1	TGCGCCAGCGGGGGACTACCCAACAATGAGCAGTTCTTC	CASGGLPNNEQFF
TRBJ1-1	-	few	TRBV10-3	TGTGCCATCAGCCTCTTCCTGAACACTGAAGCTTTCTTT	CAISLFLNTEAFF
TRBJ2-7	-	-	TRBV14	TGTGCCAGCAGCCAAGCCCCCCGCTACGAGCAGTACTTC	CASSQAPRYEQYF
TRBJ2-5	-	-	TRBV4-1	TGCGCCAGCAGCCAAGGGGAGTCAGTGATGGAGACCCAGTACTTC	CASSQGESVMETQYF
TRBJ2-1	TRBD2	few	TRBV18	TGTGCCAGCTCACCATCCCCCCTAGCGGGAGGGCATGGCTCCTACAATGAGCAGTTCTTC	CASSPSPLAGGHGSYNEQFF
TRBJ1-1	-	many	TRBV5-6	TGTGCCAGCAGCTTGGTCGCGGGCACTGAAGCTTTCTTT	CASSLVAGTEAFF
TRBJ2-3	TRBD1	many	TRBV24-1	TGTGCCAAGACAGGGGGATTTAGCACAGATACGCAGTATTTT	CAKTGGFSTDTQYF